A single sample is the source of the 23 T cell receptor beta chains below, sequenced in a study of regulatory T cells in long-lasting Graves disease. Library construction for TCR beta used iRepertoire HTBI primers and Arm-PCR of CDR3 regions. Each CDR3 protein is one row after TCRdb ran MiXCR on the multiplex PCR reads. The sample includes hundreds of thousands of distinct CDR3 sequences, roughly 20% seen only once; the top ten take roughly 20%. Regarding time point: persistent/refractory GD, antithyroid drugs over 5 years with positive TRAb. PBMC RNA was the source of the TCR library. The sequencing used peripheral blood mononuclear cells (PBMCs), collected when the disease was refractory, from a patient treated with antithyroid drugs. Receptors originate from a female donor with Graves disease.

V and J are TRBV28 and TRBJ1-5, with D maybe TRBD1 (5 bases). Germline V lookup: CDR1 MDHEN, CDR2 SYDVKM. Between the trimmed V and J ends, which lost 6 bases and 2 bases, there was a span of 17 bases. CDR3 length: 16 amino acids. This chain's CDR3 is CASSLGSGGGNQPQHF. In DNA, the CDR3 is TGTGCCAGCAGCTTAGGATCTGGGGGGGGCAATCAGCCCCAGCATTTT.

The table lists this clonotype with many counts. The V and J genes are TRBV6-5 and TRBJ1-2; no firm D call. CDR1 and CDR2 from the germline V gene are MNHEY and SVGAGI. There are 11 residues in the CDR3. The V end was cut by 2 bases, the J end by 6 bases, with 4 bases between. Here the CDR3 DNA reads TGTGCCAGCAGTTACGGGGATGGCTACACCTTC. Protein product: CASSYGDGYTF.

There are many counts of this clonotype. This chain links TRBV6-1 with TRBJ2-7, with 9 bases that match TRBD1. With V trimmed by 6 bases and J by 4 bases, 7 bases remained unmatched. This CDR3 has 14 residues. In germline, CDR1 is MNHNS, CDR2 SASEGT. The CDR3 DNA reads TGTGCCAGCAGCTGGGGGACAGGGTTATACGAGCAGTACTTC. Its protein is CASSWGTGLYEQYF.

There are many counts of this clonotype. J is TRBJ1-2 and V is TRBV29-1; a weak D match, TRBD1 (5 bases). The CDR3 totals 14 residues. Germline-derived CDR1 and CDR2 are SQVTM and ANQGSEA. The ends were cut back, 3 bases at V and 0 bases at J, with 11 bases in the middle. The CDR3 is CSVDHSGTNYGYTF. CDR3 DNA: TGCAGCGTTGATCACTCAGGGACTAACTATGGCTACACCTTC.

For the CDR3, the DNA is TGCAGCGTTGAAGTTTCCGGGGAGCTGTTTTTT. Translated, it gives CSVEVSGELFF. The chain couples TRBV29-1 to TRBJ2-2, with no clear D. Germline V lookup: CDR1 SQVTM, CDR2 ANQGSEA. Between the trimmed V and J ends, which lost 1 base and 6 bases, there was a span of 3 bases. There are 11 residues in the CDR3.

This clonotype has a count of ten or more. V is TRBV20-1 and J is TRBJ2-7, with D perhaps being TRBD1 or TRBD2 (5 bases each). CDR1 is DFQATT and CDR2 is SNEGSKA in the germline V gene (reference sequence). V lost 6 bases, J lost 0 bases, and 15 bases lay in between. CDR3 length: 14 residues. The CDR3 sequence is CSARDPRSSYEQYF. The CDR3 nucleotides are TGCAGTGCAAGGGACCCCCGAAGCTCCTACGAGCAGTACTTC.

This clonotype has only a few counts. DNA of the CDR3: TGTGCCAGCAGTAAACAGGGAATGAGCGAGCAGTACTTC. Translated, it gives CASSKQGMSEQYF. The rearrangement joins TRBV6-1 to TRBJ2-7; D may be TRBD1 (6 bases). The CDR3 loop spans 13 amino acids. Germline CDR1 and CDR2: MNHNS and SASEGT. With 5 bases removed from V and 6 bases from J, the gap between germline ends came to 14 bases.

The V and J genes are TRBV7-2 and TRBJ2-5; D not certain. Trimming took 3 bases from V and 2 from J, leaving 10 bases between them. From germline, CDR1 is SGHTA and CDR2 FQGNSA. This CDR3 contains 14 residues. The chain's CDR3 is CASSLGVTQETQYF. Written as DNA, the CDR3 is TGTGCCAGCAGCTTGGGCGTTACACAAGAGACCCAGTACTTC.

This chain uses TRBV19 with TRBJ2-2; D possibly corresponds to TRBD2 (6 bases). The CDR3 covers 16 residues. The germline V and J ends were trimmed by 7 bases and 8 bases, with 23 bases remaining between them. Germline V lookup: CDR1 LNHDA, CDR2 SQIVND (reference sequence). The chain's CDR3 is CASTPQAGTLAGELFF. The CDR3 nucleotides are TGTGCCAGTACCCCGCAAGCGGGTACCCTGGCGGGGGAGCTGTTTTTT.

As regards this clonotype: The junction differs from germline at one of its ends, possibly a read error. This chain links TRBV7-2 with TRBJ2-2; possible D gene TRBD1, 5 bases. Germline V gene lookup returns CDR1 SGHTA and CDR2 FQGNSA. The CDR3 extends over 16 amino acids. The CDR3 coding sequence is TGTGCCAGCGGCTTAGGACCAGGGCATGTTGGCGGGGAGCTGTTTTTT. This gives the protein CASGLGPGHVGGELFF.

The V and J genes are TRBV7-3 and TRBJ2-2; the D call may be TRBD1 or TRBD2 (5 bases each). V lost 0 bases and J lost 4, with 9 bases in between. The CDR3 has 15 residues. Looked up from germline, CDR1 is SGHTA and CDR2 is FQGTGA. The CDR3 region has the DNA TGTGCCAGCAGCTTAACCGGGGCGGTCACCGGGGAGCTGTTTTTT. Residues: CASSLTGAVTGELFF.

This clonotype was counted many times. The chain combines TRBV27 with TRBJ2-7; 7 bases match TRBD2. Per the germline V gene, CDR1 is MNHEY and CDR2 is SMNVEV (reference sequence). Trimming removed 4 bases from V and 2 bases from J; junction bases left unmatched: 2. There are 13 residues in the CDR3. DNA for the CDR3: TGTGCCAGCAGTTGGGGGGGACCCTACGAGCAGTACTTC. This sequence encodes CASSWGGPYEQYF.

This clonotype has a count of ten or more. The rearrangement joins TRBV28 to TRBJ1-4; D unresolved. V was trimmed by 2 bases and J by 2 bases, leaving 15 bases between them. Germline V CDR1 and CDR2: MDHEN, SYDVKM. CDR3 length: 17 amino acids. CDR3 protein: CASSLKPLLRTNEKLFF. Here the CDR3 DNA reads TGTGCCAGCAGTTTAAAGCCTTTACTGAGGACTAATGAAAAACTGTTTTTT.

This clonotype was counted ten times or more. The V call is TRBV3-1, the J call TRBJ1-6; no clear D. The CDR3 extends over 15 amino acids. V was cut by 0 bases and J by 1 base, with 4 bases left in between. Per germline, CDR1 LGHDT and CDR2 YNNKEL (reference sequence). CDR3 loop: CASSQEASYNSPLHF. In DNA form, the CDR3 reads TGTGCCAGCAGCCAAGAAGCGTCCTATAATTCACCCCTCCACTTT.

V is TRBV29-1 and J is TRBJ1-1, with D perhaps TRBD1 (5 bases). There are 11 residues in the CDR3. V was clipped by 4 bases and J by 11 bases, with 14 bases between them. Germline CDR1 is SQVTM and CDR2 is ANQGSEA. CDR3 sequence: CSVGAGTWAFF. The CDR3 nucleotides are TGCAGCGTTGGGGCAGGGACGTGGGCTTTCTTT.

This clonotype showed up many times. The V gene is TRBV10-3, the J gene TRBJ1-2, with TRBD1 as a possible D gene (5 bases). Germline V lookup: CDR1 ENHRY, CDR2 SYGVKD. The V end lost 8 bases, the J end lost 1 base, and 11 bases lay between the germline ends. The CDR3 runs 13 residues. The chain's CDR3 is CAIPDTNNYGYTF. In DNA form, the CDR3 reads TGTGCCATCCCGGACACAAATAACTATGGCTACACCTTC.

Many counts were recorded for this clonotype. The chain links TRBV7-2 to TRBJ1-2; D is unclear. Trimming took 1 base from V and 1 from J, leaving 7 bases between them. Per germline, CDR1 SGHTA and CDR2 FQGNSA. CDR3 length: 14 residues. The CDR3 spells CASSLVEDNYGYTF. The CDR3 DNA reads TGTGCCAGCAGCTTAGTAGAAGATAACTATGGCTACACCTTC.

This clonotype has a count of ten or more. This sequence joins TRBV6-5 and TRBJ2-7, with 7 bases aligning to TRBD2. Trimming at V came to 0 bases and at J to 4 bases, leaving 12 bases not matched to a gene. CDR3 length: 17 amino acids. Germline V gives CDR1 MNHEY, CDR2 SVGAGI. The CDR3 loop is CASSYSMGGGSGYEQYF. The CDR3 coding sequence is TGTGCCAGCAGTTACTCGATGGGTGGCGGGAGTGGGTACGAGCAGTACTTC.

In this sample, this clonotype turned up many times. V and J are TRBV6-1 and TRBJ1-1, with a tentative D call TRBD1 (5 bases). The CDR3 is 13 residues long. Deletions cut 7 bases from V and 1 base from J, with 10 bases between. Germline V gives CDR1 MNHNS, CDR2 SASEGT. CDR3: CASMDIRNTEAFF. The CDR3 DNA is TGTGCCAGCATGGACATCAGGAACACTGAAGCTTTCTTT.

Many counts were recorded for this clonotype. The chain employs TRBV20-1 and TRBJ1-5, with D uncertain. The V and J ends lost 0 bases and 4 bases respectively, with 7 bases between them. This CDR3 is 13 amino acids long. Germline loops: CDR1 DFQATT, CDR2 SNEGSKA (reference sequence). Written as DNA, the CDR3 is TGCAGTGCTAGAGAAGTGGGGAATCAGCCCCAGCATTTT. Protein: CSAREVGNQPQHF.

This clonotype was seen more than once but under ten times. The CDR3 DNA is TGTGCCAGCAGCTCGGATACTAGCGAAAGCTCCTACGAGCAGTACTTC. Protein: CASSSDTSESSYEQYF. The chain is built from TRBV11-2 and TRBJ2-7, with 7 nucleotides matching TRBD2. The V gene end was trimmed by 4 bases and the J gene end by 0 bases; junction bases not matched to a gene: 9. This CDR3 spans 16 amino acids. CDR1 and CDR2 (germline): SGHAT, FQNNGV.

The sample holds many counts of this clonotype. The chain recombines TRBV20-1 with TRBJ2-5; weak D call: TRBD2 (6 bases). CDR1 is DFQATT, CDR2 SNEGSKA, per germline (reference sequence). V shed 4 bases and J shed 5 bases, with 14 bases lying between them. The CDR3 covers 13 residues. The chain's CDR3 is CSATSVEKETQYF. The CDR3, as DNA: TGCAGTGCTACTAGCGTAGAGAAGGAGACCCAGTACTTC.

This clonotype was detected only a few times. V and J are TRBV4-3 and TRBJ1-4; tentative D call: TRBD1 (5 bases). The CDR3 runs 14 residues. V was shortened by 4 bases and J by 3 bases, with 9 bases between the two germline ends. Per the germline V gene, CDR1 is LGHNA and CDR2 is YSLEER. The CDR3 loop reads CASSPGTSNEKLFF. The CDR3, as DNA: TGCGCCAGCAGCCCCGGGACGTCTAATGAAAAACTGTTTTTT.